This TCR beta chain comes out of a study of siplizumab effects on memory and regulatory T cells. Findings and limits, study-wide: A major contribution to the alloresponse seemed to be made by naive T cells, which seemed more diverse than memory cells. The drug siplizumab significantly decreased the alloreactive sequences that could be traced to unstimulated CD4+ memory cells.

This table comes from immunoSEQ multiplex PCR, and its TCRdb copy is limited to in-frame clones, with some not included. The table lists about 120,000 clones, 85% to 95% of them singletons, with over 0.15% in the top ten. Trimming took 4 bases from V and 5 from J; bases not matched to a gene: 8. Germline CDR1 reads SEHNR; CDR2 reads FQNEAQ (reference sequence). This CDR3 region has 17 residues. About this clone itself: No antigen is known for it.

Sequenced material: non-Treg CD4+ T cells sorted from blood. The receptor comes from a human donor in good health. The rearrangement links TRBV7-9 to TRBJ1-6; TRBD1 agrees at 10 bases. This chain's CDR3 is CASSSGGQGFHNSPLHF. For the CDR3, the DNA is TGTGCCAGCAGCTCAGGGGGACAGGGGTTTCATAATTCACCCCTCCACTTT.